This T cell receptor beta chain was identified in a study of T cells in tumors after PD-1 blockade. Measured with immunoSEQ multiplex PCR; TCRdb has only the in-frame clones, and not every one. The top ten hold 22% of the sample, which has fewer than 15,000 clones, about 80% seen once. Specimen: PBMCs, collected after anti-PD-1 treatment. The clonotype originates from a human donor with basal cell carcinoma.

CDR3: CASSLHDRSYEQYF. DNA of the CDR3: TGCGCCAGCAGCTTGCACGACAGGAGCTACGAGCAGTACTTC. The rearrangement uses TRBV5-1 and TRBJ2-7, with D possibly being TRBD1 (6 bases). Germline V lookup: CDR1 SGHRS, CDR2 YFSETQ. CDR3 length equals 14 residues. Trimming stripped 1 base from V and 3 bases from J, with 11 bases between.